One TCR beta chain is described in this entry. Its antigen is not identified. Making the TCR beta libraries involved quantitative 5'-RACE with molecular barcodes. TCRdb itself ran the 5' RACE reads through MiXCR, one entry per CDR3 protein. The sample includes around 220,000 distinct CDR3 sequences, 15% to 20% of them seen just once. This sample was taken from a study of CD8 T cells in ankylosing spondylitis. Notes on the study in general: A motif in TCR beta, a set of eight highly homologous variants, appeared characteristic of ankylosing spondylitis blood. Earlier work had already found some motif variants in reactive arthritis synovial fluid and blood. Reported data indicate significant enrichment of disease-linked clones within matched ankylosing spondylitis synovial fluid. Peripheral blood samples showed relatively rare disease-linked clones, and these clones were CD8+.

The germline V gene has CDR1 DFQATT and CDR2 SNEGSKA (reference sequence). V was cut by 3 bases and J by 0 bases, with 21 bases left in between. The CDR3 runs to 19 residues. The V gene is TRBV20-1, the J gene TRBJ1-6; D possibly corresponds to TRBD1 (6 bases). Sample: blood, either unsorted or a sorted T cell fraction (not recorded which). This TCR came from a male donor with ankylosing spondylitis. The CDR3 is CSARVPVTTGPSYNSPLHF. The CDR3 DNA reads TGCAGTGCTAGGGTCCCCGTTACTACAGGGCCCTCCTATAATTCACCCCTCCACTTT.